This passage covers 14 T cell receptor beta chains from one sample sequenced in a study of CD8+CD57+ T cells in acquired aplastic anemia. Genomic DNA provided the template from which TCR beta VDJ and CDR3 profiles were obtained. TCRdb called the reads again in MiXCR, with one record for every CDR3 protein. The data show about 270,000 distinct CDR3 sequences, 55% to 60% seen once. What was sequenced was sorted CD4+, CD8+, or CD8+CD57+ T cells (not recorded which) from PBMCs. The origin of the receptors is a human donor with severe aplastic anemia or a healthy control (not recorded which).

The chain combines TRBV5-4 with TRBJ2-3; 7 nucleotides align to TRBD2. With 3 bases clipped from V and 6 bases from J, the junction kept 1 base outside the gene matches. The germline V gene encodes CDR1 SGHNT and CDR2 YYREEE (reference sequence). The CDR3 has 12 amino acids. CDR3 sequence (DNA): TGTGCCAGCAGCTGGGGGGGGGATACGCAGTATTTT. Residues: CASSWGGDTQYF.

This clonotype was counted between two and nine times. This may be a read error: a much more frequent sequence differs by one nucleotide. The chain links TRBV5-1 to TRBJ2-7, with D maybe TRBD2 (6 bases). The V gene lost 4 bases and the J gene lost 2 bases, with 13 bases spanning the gap. The CDR3 has 14 residues. Germline V gives CDR1 SGHRS, CDR2 YFSETQ. The CDR3 loop reads CASSRRDSAYEQYF. The CDR3 region has the DNA TGCGCCAGCAGCAGGCGGGACTCCGCCTACGAGCAGTACTTC.

This chain links TRBV19 with TRBJ1-5; unclear D gene. Trimming stripped 3 bases from V and 5 bases from J, with 14 bases between. Germline V lookup: CDR1 LNHDA, CDR2 SQIVND (reference sequence). The length of the CDR3 is 15 residues. CDR3 loop: CASSIFHLNDQPQHF. The CDR3 region has the DNA TGTGCCAGTAGTATTTTCCACCTGAACGATCAGCCCCAGCATTTT.

A word on this clonotype: The junction shows a germline mismatch at one end, possibly a read error. The genes are TRBV20-1 and TRBJ1-1, with 8 positions matching TRBD1. Germline values: CDR1 DFQATT, CDR2 SNEGSKA (reference sequence). The CDR3 totals 15 residues. The CDR3 nucleotides read TGCAGTGCTAGAGTGCAGGGGGCGCTGGGTATTGATGCTCTCTTT. Translated, it gives CSARVQGALGIDALF.

As to this clonotype: A read error may account for a junction end that differs from germline. This sequence joins TRBV12-3 or TRBV12-4 and TRBJ2-3; the match to TRBD2 covers 10 bases. The CDR3 loop spans 14 amino acids. This chain's CDR3 is CASSKAGGGDMQYF. In nucleotides, the CDR3 is TGTGCCAGCAGCAAAGCGGGGGGGGGAGATATGCAGTATTTT.

The rearrangement links TRBV7-2 to TRBJ2-5; 10 nucleotides agree with TRBD2. CDR1 and CDR2 from the germline V gene are SGHTA and FQGNSA. V was pared by 6 bases and J by 4 bases, with 5 bases of the junction left unmatched. The CDR3 covers 14 residues. CDR3 in amino acids: CASRNSGRIETQYF. The DNA of the CDR3 is TGTGCCAGCAGGAATAGCGGGAGGATAGAGACCCAGTACTTC.

This rearrangement joins TRBV20-1 to TRBJ2-1; possibly TRBD1 for D (6 bases). In germline, CDR1 is DFQATT, CDR2 SNEGSKA (reference sequence). The length of the CDR3 is 14 residues. With 3 bases removed from V and 8 bases from J, the gap between germline ends came to 17 bases. CDR3 sequence reads: CSASGERGFDEQFF. CDR3 coding DNA: TGCAGTGCTAGTGGGGAGAGGGGGTTCGATGAGCAGTTCTTC.

The gene calls are TRBV7-2 and TRBJ1-6, with D perhaps TRBD1 (5 bases). This CDR3 spans 13 amino acids. In germline, CDR1 is SGHTA, CDR2 FQGNSA. V shed 6 bases and J shed 7 bases, with 10 bases lying between them. The CDR3 reads CASRSAGNSPLHF. The DNA of the CDR3 is TGTGCCAGCAGGAGTGCAGGGAATTCACCCCTCCACTTT.

The chain combines TRBV20-1 with TRBJ2-1; perhaps TRBD1 as D (5 bases). Looked up from germline, CDR1 is DFQATT and CDR2 is SNEGSKA (reference sequence). The CDR3 runs 12 residues. V was trimmed by 4 bases and J by 12 bases, leaving 16 bases between them. CDR3 DNA sequence: TGCAGTGCTAAAGGGGATACAGATACGCAGTTCTTC. Translating gives CSAKGDTDTQFF.

J is TRBJ1-1 and V is TRBV20-1, with D tentatively TRBD1 (6 bases). The germline V gene encodes CDR1 DFQATT and CDR2 SNEGSKA (reference sequence). The CDR3 is 12 amino acids. The V end lost 6 bases, the J end lost 4 bases, and 12 bases lay between the germline ends. The CDR3 here is CSAQGGGTEAFF. CDR3 DNA sequence: TGCAGTGCGCAGGGAGGGGGCACTGAAGCTTTCTTT.

This clonotype has a count of ten or more. V usage is TRBV19 and J usage is TRBJ2-1; D uncertain. The CDR3 length is 13 residues. Germline loops: CDR1 LNHDA, CDR2 SQIVND (reference sequence). V lost 5 bases and J lost 9, with 14 bases in between. The CDR3 spells CASSSLGNIEQFF. CDR3 coding DNA: TGTGCCAGTAGTTCCTTAGGAAATATTGAGCAGTTCTTC.

The chain is built from TRBV5-1 and TRBJ2-5, with D possibly TRBD1 on 5 matching bases. CDR1 SGHRS and CDR2 YFSETQ come from the germline V gene. This CDR3 is built from 14 residues. Trimming removed 6 bases at V and 1 base at J, with 13 bases between. As DNA, the CDR3 is TGCGCCAGCATGGGTTTAGGGGTCCAAGAGACCCAGTACTTC. Its protein is CASMGLGVQETQYF.

This rearrangement joins TRBV12-3 or TRBV12-4 to TRBJ2-7; D may be TRBD1 or TRBD2 (5 bases each). This CDR3 contains 16 residues. V shed 7 bases and J shed 5 bases, with 24 bases lying between them. The CDR3 spells CASIPSGLRGMHEQYF. Here the CDR3 DNA reads TGTGCCAGCATCCCATCGGGCCTGAGGGGCATGCACGAGCAGTACTTC.

A remark on this clonotype: The conserved closing phenylalanine or tryptophan is absent in this CDR3, likely reflecting a read error. The DNA is omitted, as the CDR3 cannot be located on it reliably, and the CDR3 follows TCRdb's listing. The chain combines TRBV7-8 with TRBJ1-6. Germline V gene sequence: CDR1 SGHVS, CDR2 FQNEAQ. 10 amino acids form the CDR3, both terminal residues included. This chain's CDR3 is CASSLSAGGL.